The following is a T cell receptor (beta chain) sequence with its context. The CDR3 sequence is 17 residues long. The germline CDR1 and CDR2 sequences are SGDLS and YYNGEE. Trimming took 0 bases from V and 0 from J, leaving 13 bases between them. This sample stems from a study of blood T cell repertoires in COVID-19. Study overall: Whether acute or convalescent, the COVID-19 samples came from the United States, Italy and Spain. Nucleic acid was either cDNA or gDNA, and it came from T cells, B-cell-depleted T cells, or PBMCs.

Authors' processing steps: Amplification of reference gene primers provided the estimated nucleated cell counts. The assay was immunoSEQ multiplex PCR, and TCRdb's table has in-frame clones only and misses some. Clonal size and the V and J genes are those of that table, whereas D and trimming came from the DNA. The table has tens of thousands of clones, about 84% seen once; the top ten hold approximately 14%. The sample consisted of peripheral blood. V usage is TRBV9 and J usage is TRBJ1-3; tentatively, D is TRBD1 (6 bases). The TCR was taken from a human donor in a cohort sampled during active COVID-19. This CDR3 is CASSVGGQGPSGNTIYF. CDR3 nucleotide sequence: TGTGCCAGCAGCGTAGGGGGGCAGGGCCCCTCTGGAAACACCATATATTTT. The full variable domain, rest sourced from reference TRBV9 and TRBJ1-3, is DSGVTQTPKHLITATGQRVTLRCSPRSGDLSVYWYQQSLDQGLQFLIQYYNGEERAKGNILERFSAQQFPDLHSELNLSSLELGDSALYFCASSVGGQGPSGNTIYFGEGSWLTVV.